These 27 T cell receptor beta chains share one sample of origin, sequenced in a study of T cell repertoires in cytomegalovirus infection. Using its own MiXCR run on the reads, TCRdb lists one record per CDR3 protein. The sample yields some 500,000 distinct CDR3 sequences, around 40% seen once. These receptors lack a known antigen. Sequences were derived from cultured PBMCs, sampled from culture after CMV antigen stimulation. The receptor set was obtained from a human donor in good health (CMV status not recorded). Some clones in this sample may be carry-over from other donors' samples.

This clonotype appeared a few times. The rearrangement joins TRBV7-6 to TRBJ2-5; D possibly matches TRBD1 or TRBD2 (5 bases each). Germline CDR1 reads SGHVS; CDR2 reads FNYEAQ. Trimming pared 5 bases from V and 0 bases from J, leaving 19 bases between. The CDR3 consists of 17 residues. The CDR3, as DNA: TGTGCCAGCAGCCGACGGAGAATTTTGGGGGACCAAGAGACCCAGTACTTC. It yields the protein CASSRRRILGDQETQYF.

The chain is built from TRBV10-2 and TRBJ1-5, with D perhaps matching TRBD1 (5 bases). Germline CDR1 WSHSY, CDR2 SAAADI. The CDR3 is 15 amino acids. Trimming pared 0 bases from V and 7 bases from J, leaving 13 bases between. CDR3 DNA sequence: TGCGCCAGCAGTGAGTCGTCTGGGGGGGGGCAGCCCCAGCATTTT. Translated, it gives CASSESSGGGQPQHF.

The chain carries TRBV20-1 and TRBJ1-5, with a tentative D call TRBD1 (5 bases). This CDR3 comprises 13 residues. V shed 1 base and J shed 4 bases, with 8 bases lying between them. Germline V gene sequence: CDR1 DFQATT, CDR2 SNEGSKA (reference sequence). DNA for the CDR3: TGCAGTGCTAGAGGGACAAGAAATCAGCCCCAGCATTTT. It yields the protein CSARGTRNQPQHF.

This chain connects TRBV28 to TRBJ2-6; TRBD1 is a possible D gene (5 bases). Germline CDR1 reads MDHEN; CDR2 reads SYDVKM. CDR3 size: 15 residues. V was clipped by 6 bases and J by 4 bases, with 13 bases between them. CDR3 sequence (DNA): TGTGCCAGCAGCTTCAGGGTATCAGGGGCCAACGTCCTGACTTTC. Translating gives CASSFRVSGANVLTF. Using reference TRBV28 and TRBJ2-6 for the parts outside the CDR3, the full variable domain is DVKVTQSSRYLVKRTGEKVFLECVQDMDHENMFWYRQDPGLGLRLIYFSYDVKMKEKGDIPEGYSVSREKKERFSLILESASTNQTSMYLCASSFRVSGANVLTFGAGSRLTVL.

This clonotype was detected once. The chain uses TRBV28 and TRBJ2-7; 7 bases align to TRBD2. V gave up 5 bases and J gave up 2 bases; unmatched junction bases: 12. Germline V gives CDR1 MDHEN, CDR2 SYDVKM. The CDR3 is 16 amino acids. Here the CDR3 reads CASSGLEGLGAYEQYF. CDR3 DNA sequence: TGTGCCAGCAGTGGACTAGAGGGGCTGGGAGCCTACGAGCAGTACTTC.

The chain couples TRBV3-1 to TRBJ2-1; D possibly matches TRBD1 or TRBD2 (5 bases each). V lost 2 bases and J lost 10, with 9 bases in between. The CDR3 runs 12 residues. The V gene's germline CDR1 is LGHDT and CDR2 YNNKEL (reference sequence). The CDR3 DNA follows: TGTGCCAGCAGCCAATCCGGGGCGGAGCAGTTCTTC. This encodes CASSQSGAEQFF.

This clonotype showed up many times. This chain connects TRBV7-8 to TRBJ2-5; no definite D call. Germline assignment: CDR1 SGHVS and CDR2 FQNEAQ. Trimming pared 4 bases from V and 5 bases from J, leaving 14 bases between. The CDR3 has 14 amino acids. The CDR3 reads CASSYLRAGETQYF. CDR3 nucleotide sequence: TGTGCCAGCAGCTATTTACGGGCTGGGGAGACCCAGTACTTC.

This clonotype was picked up a small number of times. A read error is possible here, since a much larger clone lies one base away. This chain joins TRBV7-8 and TRBJ2-7; 10 nucleotides align to TRBD2. The CDR3 totals 14 residues. Germline loops: CDR1 SGHVS, CDR2 FQNEAQ. V was clipped by 5 bases and J by 3 bases; unmatched bases: 4. CDR3 DNA: TGTGCCAGCAGCCCAGGACTAGCGGTCTACGAGCAGTACTTC. Protein sequence: CASSPGLAVYEQYF. Full variable domain (rest looked up from reference TRBV7-8 and TRBJ2-7): GAGVSQSPRYKVAKRGQDVALRCDPISGHVSLFWYQQALGQGPEFLTYFQNEAQLDKSGLPSDRFFAERPEGSVSTLKIQRTQQEDSAVYLCASSPGLAVYEQYFGPGTRLTVT.

This rearrangement joins TRBV20-1 to TRBJ2-1; TRBD1 agrees at 9 bases. Germline V gene data show CDR1 as DFQATT and CDR2 as SNEGSKA (reference sequence). V was pared by 5 bases and J by 1 base, with 6 bases of the junction left unmatched. There are 15 residues in the CDR3. The CDR3 loop reads CSAPRTGVSYNEQFF. DNA of the CDR3: TGCAGTGCTCCCCGGACAGGGGTATCCTACAATGAGCAGTTCTTC.

Points on this clonotype: This may come from a read error, since a much larger clone is one base off. The V call is TRBV7-2, the J call TRBJ1-4; TRBD1 might be the D (6 bases). Germline CDR1 and CDR2: SGHTA and FQGNSA. This CDR3 comprises 17 residues. The CDR3: CASSSLRAGAANDKLFF. Written as DNA, the CDR3 is TGTGCCAGCAGCTCCCTTAGGGCGGGGGCTGCTAATGATAAACTGTTTTTT.

This chain uses TRBV7-6 with TRBJ2-1; D not certain. V lost 1 base and J lost 6, with 10 bases in between. Looked up from germline, CDR1 is SGHVS and CDR2 is FNYEAQ. The CDR3 sequence is 14 residues long. The CDR3 protein is CASSLGARLNEQFF. The CDR3 nucleotides are TGTGCCAGCAGCTTAGGGGCCAGGCTCAATGAGCAGTTCTTC.

This clonotype came up many times. The genes are TRBV7-2 and TRBJ2-3, with D maybe TRBD2 (5 bases). CDR1 and CDR2 (germline): SGHTA, FQGNSA. Trimming cost V 5 bases and J 6 bases, with 15 bases left between them. The CDR3 contains 14 residues. The CDR3 region has the DNA TGTGCCAGCAGCCCAGAGGCGGGTTGGGATACGCAGTATTTT. The encoded protein is CASSPEAGWDTQYF.

The chain combines TRBV15 with TRBJ2-4; TRBD2 matches 7 bases. This CDR3 is built from 14 residues. The V segment lost 3 bases and the J segment 8 bases; nucleotides outside the gene matches: 7. Germline V gene lookup returns CDR1 LNHNV and CDR2 YYDKDF (reference sequence). In nucleotides, the CDR3 is TGTGCCACCAGCAGGGGAGGGCCCGTGGACATTCAGTACTTC. Amino acids: CATSRGGPVDIQYF.

This clonotype turned up a few times. The chain links TRBV20-1 to TRBJ2-2, with 7 bases identical to TRBD1. CDR3 length: 16 residues. The V and J ends lost 3 bases and 0 bases, in that order; junction bases with no gene match: 7. Germline lookup yields CDR1 DFQATT and CDR2 SNEGSKA (reference sequence). CDR3 amino acids: CSARGGTASNTGELFF. The CDR3 DNA reads TGCAGTGCTAGGGGTGGGACAGCCTCGAACACCGGGGAGCTGTTTTTT.

This clonotype was seen a few times. CDR3 sequence: CASSFSPDPREEQYF. CDR3 in DNA: TGTGCCAGCAGCTTTAGCCCGGACCCGAGGGAGGAGCAGTACTTC. This chain connects TRBV7-2 to TRBJ2-7; perhaps TRBD2 as D (5 bases). Germline V gives CDR1 SGHTA, CDR2 FQGNSA. This CDR3 spans 15 amino acids. V was cut by 3 bases and J by 7 bases, with 19 bases left in between.

The chain links TRBV18 to TRBJ2-5, with D hard to call. Per the germline V gene, CDR1 is KGHSH and CDR2 is LQKENI. The germline V and J ends were trimmed by 0 bases and 3 bases, with 5 bases remaining between them. The CDR3 runs 13 residues. The CDR3 protein is CASSPPSKETQYF. DNA for the CDR3: TGTGCCAGCTCACCACCGAGTAAAGAGACCCAGTACTTC.

The CDR3 region is CASKGLAGPYNEQFF. The CDR3 DNA follows: TGTGCCAGCAAAGGACTAGCGGGTCCCTACAATGAGCAGTTCTTC. The V call is TRBV6-1, the J call TRBJ2-1; 11 bases are a match to TRBD2. The CDR3 spans 15 residues. V shed 7 bases, J shed 2 bases, and the junction held 4 bases outside the gene matches. CDR1 and CDR2 (germline): MNHNS, SASEGT.

The J gene is TRBJ2-2, the V gene TRBV3-1, with 7 bases identical to TRBD1. The CDR3 consists of 15 residues. CDR1 and CDR2 from the germline V gene are LGHDT and YNNKEL (reference sequence). J was trimmed by 0 bases and V by 6 bases; bases with no gene match: 4. For the CDR3, the DNA is TGTGCCAGCAGGGGCCAGGGGGCGAACACCGGGGAGCTGTTTTTT. Translated, it gives CASRGQGANTGELFF. The full variable domain, rest sourced from reference TRBV3-1 and TRBJ2-2, is DTAVSQTPKYLVTQMGNDKSIKCEQNLGHDTMYWYKQDSKKFLKIMFSYNNKELIINETVPNRFSPKSPDKAHLNLHINSLELGDSAVYFCASRGQGANTGELFFGEGSRLTVL.

This chain joins TRBV19 and TRBJ1-2; D perhaps matches TRBD1 (5 bases). Trimming shortened V by 7 bases and J by 4 bases, and 19 bases separated the two germline ends. CDR1 and CDR2 from the germline V gene are LNHDA and SQIVND (reference sequence). The CDR3 is made up of 15 amino acids. The CDR3 here is CASTSRGRVGYGYTF. CDR3 nucleotides: TGTGCCAGTACCTCAAGGGGCAGGGTTGGCTATGGCTACACCTTC.

The gene calls are TRBV7-9 and TRBJ1-4, with 7 bases that match TRBD1. This CDR3 comprises 15 residues. Germline CDR1 is SEHNR and CDR2 is FQNEAQ (reference sequence). V trimming: 5 bases; J trimming: 4 bases; junction bases outside the gene matches: 7. CDR3 sequence reads: CASSPGTDNNEKLFF. CDR3 DNA sequence: TGTGCCAGCAGCCCTGGGACAGACAATAATGAAAAACTGTTTTTT. Combining the CDR3 with reference TRBV7-9 and TRBJ1-4 gives the whole variable domain DTGVSQNPRHKITKRGQNVTFRCDPISEHNRLYWYRQTLGQGPEFLTYFQNEAQLEKSRLLSDRFSAERPKGSFSTLEIQRTEQGDSAMYLCASSPGTDNNEKLFFGSGTQLSVL.

J is TRBJ2-3 and V is TRBV9; 7 bases fit TRBD2. V gave up 1 base and J gave up 1 base; unmatched junction bases: 6. Germline V lookup: CDR1 SGDLS, CDR2 YYNGEE. The CDR3 is made up of 16 amino acids. In DNA, the CDR3 is TGTGCCAGCAGCGTATTTCTAGCGGCTCGCACAGATACGCAGTATTTT. This sequence encodes CASSVFLAARTDTQYF.

V is TRBV7-2 and J is TRBJ2-1; D not resolved. This CDR3 is 14 amino acids long. Trimming stripped 5 bases from V and 3 bases from J, with 11 bases between. Germline-derived CDR1 and CDR2 are SGHTA and FQGNSA. The CDR3 sequence: CASSELPYYNEQFF. CDR3 DNA sequence: TGTGCCAGCAGCGAGCTCCCCTACTACAATGAGCAGTTCTTC. Supplemented by reference TRBV7-2 and TRBJ2-1, the full variable domain reads GAGVSQSPSNKVTEKGKDVELRCDPISGHTALYWYRQSLGQGLEFLIYFQGNSAPDKSGLPSDRFSAERTGGSVSTLTIQRTQQEDSAVYLCASSELPYYNEQFFGPGTRLTVL.

Remarks on this clonotype: A much more abundant neighbour one base away suggests this may be a read error. J is TRBJ1-1 and V is TRBV7-6, with 8 bases lining up with TRBD1. In germline, CDR1 is SGHVS, CDR2 FNYEAQ. CDR3 length: 16 amino acids. In DNA form, the CDR3 reads TGTGCCAGCAGCCCGCCGGGACAGGCTATGAACTCTGAAGCTTTCTTT. It encodes CASSPPGQAMNSEAFF.

V gene TRBV7-8 combines with J gene TRBJ1-5; no clear D gene. CDR3 length: 13 residues. The V gene's germline CDR1 is SGHVS and CDR2 FQNEAQ. The germline V and J ends were trimmed by 1 base and 7 bases, with 8 bases remaining between them. As DNA, the CDR3 is TGTGCCAGCAGCTTAGATCGGGCACAGCCCCAGCATTTT. It codes for CASSLDRAQPQHF.

This chain connects TRBV7-6 to TRBJ2-2; D may be TRBD1 or TRBD2 (5 bases each). Trimming shortened V by 8 bases and J by 4 bases, and 8 bases separated the two germline ends. The CDR3 runs to 12 residues. Germline CDR1 reads SGHVS; CDR2 reads FNYEAQ. The CDR3 DNA sequence: TGTGCCAGCGGGACCTCCACCGGGGAGCTGTTTTTT. Amino acid sequence: CASGTSTGELFF.

This chain links TRBV6-1 with TRBJ1-5; 11 bases line up with TRBD1. Losses at the gene ends were 4 bases for V and 7 bases for J; bases not matched to a gene: 9. The CDR3 length is 16 residues. Germline V gives CDR1 MNHNS, CDR2 SASEGT. The CDR3 loop reads CASSANIGQGAQPQHF. The DNA of the CDR3 is TGTGCCAGCAGTGCCAATATCGGACAGGGGGCCCAGCCCCAGCATTTT.

The DNA of the CDR3 is TGTGCCAGCAGTCCAAACAACCGCTACGAGCAGTACTTC. Its protein is CASSPNNRYEQYF. The chain employs TRBV6-5 and TRBJ2-7; D call uncertain. Trimming took off 5 bases at V and 3 bases at J, with 11 bases between the two ends. There are 13 residues in the CDR3. Per the germline V gene, CDR1 is MNHEY and CDR2 is SVGAGI.